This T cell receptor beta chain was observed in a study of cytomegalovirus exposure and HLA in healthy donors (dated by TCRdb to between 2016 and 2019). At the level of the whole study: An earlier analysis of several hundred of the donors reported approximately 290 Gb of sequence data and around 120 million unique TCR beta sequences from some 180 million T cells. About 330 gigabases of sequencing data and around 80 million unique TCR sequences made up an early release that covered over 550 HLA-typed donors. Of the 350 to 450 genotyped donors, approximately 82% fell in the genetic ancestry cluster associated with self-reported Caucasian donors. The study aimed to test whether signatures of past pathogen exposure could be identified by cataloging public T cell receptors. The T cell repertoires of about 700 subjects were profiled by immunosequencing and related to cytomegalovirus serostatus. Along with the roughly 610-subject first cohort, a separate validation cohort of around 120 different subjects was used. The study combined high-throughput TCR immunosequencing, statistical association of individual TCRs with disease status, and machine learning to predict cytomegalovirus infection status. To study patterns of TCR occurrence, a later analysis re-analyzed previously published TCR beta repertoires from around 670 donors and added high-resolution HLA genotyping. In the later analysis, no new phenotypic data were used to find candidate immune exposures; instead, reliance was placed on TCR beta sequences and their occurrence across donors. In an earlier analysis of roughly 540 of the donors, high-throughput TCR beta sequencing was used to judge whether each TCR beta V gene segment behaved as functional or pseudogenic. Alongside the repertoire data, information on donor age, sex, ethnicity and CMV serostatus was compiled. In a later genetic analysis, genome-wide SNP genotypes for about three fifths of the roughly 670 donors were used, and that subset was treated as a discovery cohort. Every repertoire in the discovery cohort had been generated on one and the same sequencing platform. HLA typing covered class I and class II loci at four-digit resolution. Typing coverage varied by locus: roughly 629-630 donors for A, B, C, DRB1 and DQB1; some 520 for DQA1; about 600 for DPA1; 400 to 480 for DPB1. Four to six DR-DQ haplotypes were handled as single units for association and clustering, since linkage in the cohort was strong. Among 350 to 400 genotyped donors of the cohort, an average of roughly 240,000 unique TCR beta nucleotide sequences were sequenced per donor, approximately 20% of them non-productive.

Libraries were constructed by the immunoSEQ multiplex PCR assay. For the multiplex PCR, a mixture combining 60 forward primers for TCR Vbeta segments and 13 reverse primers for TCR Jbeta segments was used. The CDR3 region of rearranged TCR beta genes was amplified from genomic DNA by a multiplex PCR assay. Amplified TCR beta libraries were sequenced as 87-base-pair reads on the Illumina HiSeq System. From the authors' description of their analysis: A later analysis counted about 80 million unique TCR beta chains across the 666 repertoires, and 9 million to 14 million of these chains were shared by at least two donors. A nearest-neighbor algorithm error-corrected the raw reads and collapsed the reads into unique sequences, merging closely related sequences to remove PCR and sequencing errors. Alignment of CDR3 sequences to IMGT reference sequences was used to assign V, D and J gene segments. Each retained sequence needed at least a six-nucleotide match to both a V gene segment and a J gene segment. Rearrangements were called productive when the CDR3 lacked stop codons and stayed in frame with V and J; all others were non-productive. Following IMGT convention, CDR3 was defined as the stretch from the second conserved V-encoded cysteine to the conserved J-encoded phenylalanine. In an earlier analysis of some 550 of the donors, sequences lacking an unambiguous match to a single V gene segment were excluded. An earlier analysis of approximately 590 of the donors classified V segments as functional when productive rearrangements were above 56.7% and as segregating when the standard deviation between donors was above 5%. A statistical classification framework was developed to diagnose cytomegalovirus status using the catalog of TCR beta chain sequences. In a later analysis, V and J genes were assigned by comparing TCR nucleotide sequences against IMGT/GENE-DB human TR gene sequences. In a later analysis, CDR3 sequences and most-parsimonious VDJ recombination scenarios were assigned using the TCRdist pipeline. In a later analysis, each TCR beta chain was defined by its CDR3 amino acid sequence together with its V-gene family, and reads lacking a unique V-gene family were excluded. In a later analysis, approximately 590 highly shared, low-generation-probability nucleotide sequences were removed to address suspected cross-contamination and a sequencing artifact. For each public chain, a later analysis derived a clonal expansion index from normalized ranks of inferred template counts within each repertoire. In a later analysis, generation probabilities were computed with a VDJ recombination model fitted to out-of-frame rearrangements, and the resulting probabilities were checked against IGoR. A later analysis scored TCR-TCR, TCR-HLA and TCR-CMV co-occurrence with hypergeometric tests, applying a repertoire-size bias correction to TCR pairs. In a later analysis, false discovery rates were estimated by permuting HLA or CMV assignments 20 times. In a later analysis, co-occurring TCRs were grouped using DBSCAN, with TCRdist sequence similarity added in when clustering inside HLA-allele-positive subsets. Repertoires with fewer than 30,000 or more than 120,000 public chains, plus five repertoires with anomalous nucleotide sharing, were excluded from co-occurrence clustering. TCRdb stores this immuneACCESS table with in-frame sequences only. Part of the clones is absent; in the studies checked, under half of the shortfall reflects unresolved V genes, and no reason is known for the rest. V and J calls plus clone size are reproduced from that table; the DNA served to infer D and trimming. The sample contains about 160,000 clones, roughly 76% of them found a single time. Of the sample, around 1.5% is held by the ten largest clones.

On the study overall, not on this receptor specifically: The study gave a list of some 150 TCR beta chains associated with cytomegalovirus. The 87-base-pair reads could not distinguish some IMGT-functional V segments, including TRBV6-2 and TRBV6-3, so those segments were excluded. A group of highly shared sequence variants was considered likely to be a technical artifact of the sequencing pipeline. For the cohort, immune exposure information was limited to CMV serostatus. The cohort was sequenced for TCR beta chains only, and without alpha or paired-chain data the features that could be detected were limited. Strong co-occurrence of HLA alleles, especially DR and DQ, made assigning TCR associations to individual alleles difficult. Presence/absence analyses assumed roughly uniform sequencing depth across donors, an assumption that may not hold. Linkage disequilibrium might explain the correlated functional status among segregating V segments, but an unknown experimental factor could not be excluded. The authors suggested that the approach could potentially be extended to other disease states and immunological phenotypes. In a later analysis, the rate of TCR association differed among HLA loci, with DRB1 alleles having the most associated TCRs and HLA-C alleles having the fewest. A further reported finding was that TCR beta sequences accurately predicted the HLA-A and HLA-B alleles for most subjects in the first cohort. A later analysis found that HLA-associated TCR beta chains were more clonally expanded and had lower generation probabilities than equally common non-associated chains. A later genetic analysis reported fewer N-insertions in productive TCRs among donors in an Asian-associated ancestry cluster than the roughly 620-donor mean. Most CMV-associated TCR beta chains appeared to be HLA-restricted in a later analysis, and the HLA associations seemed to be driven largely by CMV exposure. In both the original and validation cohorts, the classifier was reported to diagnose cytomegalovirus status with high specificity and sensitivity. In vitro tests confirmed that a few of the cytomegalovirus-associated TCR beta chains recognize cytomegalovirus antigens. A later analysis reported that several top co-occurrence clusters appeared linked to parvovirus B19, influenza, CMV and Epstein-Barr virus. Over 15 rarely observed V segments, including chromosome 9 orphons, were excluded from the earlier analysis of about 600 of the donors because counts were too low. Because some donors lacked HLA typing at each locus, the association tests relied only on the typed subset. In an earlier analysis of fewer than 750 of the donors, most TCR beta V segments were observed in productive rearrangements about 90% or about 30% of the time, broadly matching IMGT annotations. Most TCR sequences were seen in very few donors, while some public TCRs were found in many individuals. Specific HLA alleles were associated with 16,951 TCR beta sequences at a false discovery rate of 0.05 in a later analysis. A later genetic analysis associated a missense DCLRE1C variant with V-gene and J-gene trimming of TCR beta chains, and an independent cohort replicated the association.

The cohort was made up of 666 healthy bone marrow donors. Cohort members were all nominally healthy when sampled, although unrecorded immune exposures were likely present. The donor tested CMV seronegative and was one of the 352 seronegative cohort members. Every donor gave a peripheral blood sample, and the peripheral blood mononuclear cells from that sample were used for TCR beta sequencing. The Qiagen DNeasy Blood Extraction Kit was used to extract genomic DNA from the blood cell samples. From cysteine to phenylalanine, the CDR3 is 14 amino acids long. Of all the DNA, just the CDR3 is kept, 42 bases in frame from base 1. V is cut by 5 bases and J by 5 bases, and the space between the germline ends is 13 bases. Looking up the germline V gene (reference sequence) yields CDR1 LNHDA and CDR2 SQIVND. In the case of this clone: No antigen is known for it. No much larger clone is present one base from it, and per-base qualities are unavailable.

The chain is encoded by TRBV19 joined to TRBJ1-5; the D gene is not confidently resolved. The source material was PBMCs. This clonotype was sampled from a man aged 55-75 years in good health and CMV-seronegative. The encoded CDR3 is CASSGAGRDQPQHF. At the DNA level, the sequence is TGTGCCAGTAGTGGTGCGGGTAGGGATCAGCCCCAGCATTTT.